The clone carrying this TCR beta chain was seen a few times. Its antigen remains unknown. The CDR3 is 15 amino acids. From germline, CDR1 is MNHEY and CDR2 SVGAGI. Trimming pared 0 bases from V and 3 bases from J, leaving 11 bases between. These data come from a study of T cell repertoires in cytomegalovirus infection. The study, taken as a whole, reports: The ex vivo response was dominated by HLA-C-restricted CMV-specific TCR beta clonotypes.

Via MiXCR, TCRdb re-called the reads, giving one row per CDR3 protein. Among roughly 280,000 distinct CDR3 sequences listed, about 20% were seen once. This TCR was sampled from a human donor in good health (CMV status not recorded). Some clones in this sample may be carry-over from other donors' samples. This material consisted of cultured PBMCs, taken from culture after CMV antigen stimulation. The J gene is TRBJ1-2, the V gene TRBV6-5; no firm D call. CDR3 region: CASSYSMGNDYGYTF. The CDR3 nucleotides are TGTGCCAGCAGTTACTCGATGGGAAACGACTATGGCTACACCTTC.